Following are 9 T cell receptor beta chains from one sample sequenced in a study of T cell repertoires in cytomegalovirus infection. Each CDR3 protein gets one entry after TCRdb re-called the reads with MiXCR. This table holds 680,000 or so distinct CDR3 sequences, less than 40% found once. Sequenced input: PBMCs. These TCRs come from a human donor in good health (CMV status not recorded). Some clones in this sample may be carry-over from other donors' samples.

This clonotype was seen many times. The genes are TRBV27 and TRBJ1-1; possibly TRBD1 for D (5 bases). The CDR3 is 12 residues long. V lost 6 bases and J lost 1, with 6 bases in between. Germline CDR1 reads MNHEY; CDR2 reads SMNVEV (reference sequence). CDR3 in amino acids: CASSDRNTEAFF. The CDR3 DNA follows: TGTGCCAGCAGCGACAGGAACACTGAAGCTTTCTTT.

This clonotype is a singleton in its sample. It is likely a read error, because the conserved phenylalanine at the end of the CDR3 is missing. The chain couples TRBV7-9 to TRBJ1-2; D not certain. Deletions cut 6 bases from V and 7 bases from J, with 12 bases between. The CDR3 length is 12 residues. Germline CDR1 SEHNR, CDR2 FQNEAQ (reference sequence). For the CDR3, the DNA is TGTGCCAGCAGTCCTACCACAACTGGCTACACCTAC. Residues: CASSPTTTGYTY.

This chain joins TRBV12-3 or TRBV12-4 and TRBJ2-7, with unresolved D. Trimming took 6 bases from V and 1 from J, leaving 22 bases between them. The CDR3 spans 17 residues. CDR3 protein: CASSLKTLAAGSYEQYF. CDR3 in DNA: TGTGCCAGCAGCCTTAAAACCCTGGCGGCCGGATCCTACGAGCAGTACTTC.

The chain uses TRBV11-2 and TRBJ2-5; 10 bases are a match to TRBD1. From germline, CDR1 is SGHAT and CDR2 FQNNGV. The junction had 12 bases not matched to a gene; V was cut back by 5 bases and J by 3 bases. The CDR3 is 17 residues long. The CDR3 loop is CASSGFPDRGDEETQYF. CDR3 DNA: TGTGCCAGCAGCGGCTTCCCGGACAGGGGGGACGAAGAGACCCAGTACTTC.

The chain uses TRBV20-1 and TRBJ2-3, with D possibly called TRBD1 or TRBD2 (7 bases each). CDR3 length equals 14 residues. CDR1 is DFQATT and CDR2 is SNEGSKA in the germline V gene (reference sequence). V was shortened by 5 bases and J by 8 bases, with 20 bases between the two germline ends. CDR3 sequence reads: CSAQTWEGARTQYF. The DNA of the CDR3 is TGCAGTGCTCAAACGTGGGAGGGGGCTCGTACGCAGTATTTT.

This clonotype showed up just a few times. CDR3 nucleotide sequence: TGTGCCAGCAGTCTCCCCCTGGGGGACAACAATCAGCCCCAGCATTTT. Residues: CASSLPLGDNNQPQHF. V and J are TRBV6-2 or TRBV6-3 and TRBJ1-5; D perhaps matches TRBD1 (6 bases). V lost 5 bases and J 3 bases, leaving 17 bases between the germline ends. Germline values: CDR1 MNHEY, CDR2 SVGEGT. This CDR3 is 16 amino acids long.

The chain links TRBV9 to TRBJ1-1; D remains unclear. Germline CDR1 SGDLS, CDR2 YYNGEE. Trimming cost V 7 bases and J 1 base, with 17 bases left between them. There are 15 residues in the CDR3. CDR3 in DNA: TGTGCCAGCTCCCGCCGCTCCGGACGGAACACTGAAGCTTTCTTT. It specifies CASSRRSGRNTEAFF.

The chain couples TRBV11-1 to TRBJ1-3; no firm D call. Trimming stripped 2 bases from V and 0 bases from J, with 11 bases between. Germline CDR1 reads SGHAT; CDR2 reads FQDESV (reference sequence). The CDR3 is 16 amino acids. The CDR3 reads CASSLMRGFSGNTIYF. The CDR3 bases are TGTGCCAGCAGCTTAATGCGCGGTTTCTCTGGAAACACCATATATTTT.

J is TRBJ1-1 and V is TRBV19, with 8 bases aligning to TRBD1. From germline, CDR1 is LNHDA and CDR2 SQIVND (reference sequence). CDR3 length equals 17 residues. The V and J ends lost 4 bases and 0 bases, in that order; junction bases with no gene match: 10. The CDR3 nucleotides read TGTGCCAGTAGTAGAGAACGACAGGGGCCGTTGAACACTGAAGCTTTCTTT. Amino acid sequence: CASSRERQGPLNTEAFF.